These 28 T cell receptor beta chains were all obtained from the same sample, sequenced in a study of Ad26.COV2.S vaccination and SARS-CoV-2 variants. Here immunoSEQ multiplex PCR was the method, and the copy in TCRdb shows in-frame clones only, minus some. The sample holds about 330,000 clones, roughly nine tenths seen once. The treatment: around 19 received Ad26.COV2.S at low or high dose, single or two shots; a few received placebo; per-sample allocation not given. Specimen acquisition occurred on day 63 following the initial vaccine or placebo injection. This sample comprised peripheral blood, obtained in a trial of Ad26.COV2.S vaccine versus placebo. The receptors shown here come from a person between 18 and 65 years old who received the Ad26.COV2.S COVID-19 vaccine or a placebo.

This rearrangement joins TRBV4-3 to TRBJ1-2; perhaps TRBD1 as D (6 bases). The CDR3 contains 14 residues. Germline V gene lookup returns CDR1 LGHNA and CDR2 YSLEER. With 1 base removed from V and 7 bases from J, the gap between germline ends came to 13 bases. CDR3: CASSQGGTGSGYTF. The CDR3 DNA reads TGCGCCAGCAGCCAAGGGGGAACAGGGTCTGGCTACACCTTC.

CDR3 nucleotides: TGTGCCAGTAGTATAAAGGGGCTTGGTCAGCCCCAGCATTTT. This encodes CASSIKGLGQPQHF. The gene calls are TRBV19 and TRBJ1-5; maybe TRBD1 (5 bases). CDR1 LNHDA and CDR2 SQIVND come from the germline V gene (reference sequence). The CDR3 runs 14 residues. The germline V and J ends were trimmed by 2 bases and 6 bases, with 11 bases remaining between them.

This chain links TRBV5-8 with TRBJ2-5; 12 bases are shared with TRBD1. J was trimmed by 2 bases and V by 3 bases; bases with no gene match: 2. The CDR3 extends over 15 amino acids. Germline CDR1 SGHTS, CDR2 YDEGEE. CDR3 sequence (DNA): TGTGCCAGCAGCTGGGGACAGGGGGCTCAAGAGACCCAGTACTTC. It yields the protein CASSWGQGAQETQYF. Complete variable domain (other parts from reference TRBV5-8 and TRBJ2-5): EAGVTQSPTHLIKTRGQQATLRCSPISGHTSVYWYQQALGLGLQFLLWYDEGEERNRGNFPPRFSGRQFPNYSSELNVNALELEDSALYLCASSWGQGAQETQYFGPGTRLLVL.

The chain couples TRBV12-3 or TRBV12-4 to TRBJ1-1, with unresolved D. The CDR3 totals 11 residues. Between the trimmed V and J ends, which lost 5 bases and 6 bases, there was a span of 7 bases. In DNA form, the CDR3 reads TGTGCCAGCAGTCATCGTGCTGAAGCTTTCTTT. The encoded protein is CASSHRAEAFF.

Remarks on this clone: The sample carries other DNA sequences with the same CDR3. The rearrangement uses TRBV5-6 and TRBJ2-7; 7 nucleotides match TRBD1. Per the germline V gene, CDR1 is SGHDT and CDR2 is YYEEEE. The CDR3 extends over 12 amino acids. V lost 3 bases and J lost 4; bases outside the gene matches: 1. For the CDR3, the DNA is TGTGCCAGCAGCTGGGACAGTTACGAGCAGTACTTC. This gives the protein CASSWDSYEQYF.

V and J are TRBV3-1 (or the pseudogene TRBV3-2) and TRBJ2-1; D is possibly TRBD2 (7 bases). Germline lookup yields CDR1 LGHDT and CDR2 YNNKEL (reference sequence). The CDR3 covers 15 residues. V was clipped by 4 bases and J by 4 bases, with 14 bases between them. The CDR3 sequence: CASSLGRGGYNEQFF. CDR3 sequence (DNA): TGTGCCAGCAGCCTAGGGAGGGGGGGATACAATGAGCAGTTCTTC.

J is TRBJ1-5 and V is TRBV6-6; TRBD1 might be the D (5 bases). Trimming removed 6 bases from V and 4 bases from J, with 28 bases in between. Germline loops: CDR1 MNHNY, CDR2 SVGAGI (reference sequence). This CDR3 has 19 amino acids. The CDR3 is CASSSSRGTTRRLNQPQHF. The CDR3 region has the DNA TGTGCCAGCAGCTCCTCAAGGGGTACCACACGTAGGCTAAATCAGCCCCAGCATTTT.

This clone was observed a handful of times. The CDR3 DNA reads TGTGCCAGCATCGCGGCAAGGCACAACGAGCAGTACGTC. Its translation is CASIAARHNEQYV. The chain is built from TRBV28 and TRBJ2-7; D is undetermined. CDR3 length: 13 residues. Trimming removed 7 bases at V and 5 bases at J, with 15 bases between. CDR1 and CDR2 from the germline V gene are MDHEN and SYDVKM.

The V call is TRBV18, the J call TRBJ1-1; D perhaps matches TRBD1 (5 bases). The V gene lost 3 bases and the J gene lost 3 bases, with 11 bases spanning the gap. From germline, CDR1 is KGHSH and CDR2 LQKENI. The CDR3 consists of 14 residues. The CDR3 bases are TGTGCCAGCTCACCCTCGACAGTACACACTGAAGCTTTCTTT. Translation gives CASSPSTVHTEAFF.

This chain connects TRBV27 to TRBJ2-1; no definite D call. CDR3 length: 15 amino acids. Germline CDR1 and CDR2: MNHEY and SMNVEV (reference sequence). Trimming removed 3 bases at V and 2 bases at J, with 11 bases between. The CDR3 here is CASSFKESAYNEQFF. CDR3 DNA sequence: TGTGCCAGCAGTTTTAAAGAAAGTGCCTACAATGAGCAGTTCTTC.

The CDR3 reads CASSLGPSNQPQHF. CDR3 nucleotide sequence: TGCGCCAGCAGCTTGGGACCGAGCAATCAGCCCCAGCATTTT. The gene calls are TRBV5-1 and TRBJ1-5; D unclear. Germline V gene sequence: CDR1 SGHRS, CDR2 YFSETQ. V lost 0 bases and J lost 1, with 5 bases in between. The CDR3 totals 14 residues.

CDR3 loop: CASSSTGGDYSFSTDTQYF. CDR3 sequence (DNA): TGTGCCAGCAGCTCGACGGGCGGGGACTATTCTTTTAGCACAGATACGCAGTATTTT. The chain joins TRBV3-1 (or the pseudogene TRBV3-2) to TRBJ2-3; 7 nucleotides line up with TRBD2. There are 19 residues in the CDR3. After removal of 5 bases from V and 0 bases from J, the junction contained 17 bases not matched to a gene. Germline CDR1 reads LGHDT; CDR2 reads YNNKEL (reference sequence).

This clone was seen once. The genes are TRBV5-1 and TRBJ2-2; possible D gene TRBD2, 5 bases. Trimming left V 0 bases short and J 9 bases short, with 9 bases between. Germline V gene sequence: CDR1 SGHRS, CDR2 YFSETQ. The CDR3 loop spans 13 amino acids. The CDR3 DNA follows: TGCGCCAGCAGCTTGGAACCCGGGAGGGAGCTGTTTTTT. This gives the protein CASSLEPGRELFF.

This chain uses TRBV11-2 with TRBJ2-7; D might be TRBD1 (6 bases). The CDR3 has 19 amino acids. Between the trimmed V and J ends, which lost 5 bases and 3 bases, there was a span of 29 bases. From germline, CDR1 is SGHAT and CDR2 FQNNGV. CDR3 DNA sequence: TGTGCCAGCAGCCCCCACGGACGGTGGGGGAGTAGGGGGATCTACGAGCAGTACTTC. Translation: CASSPHGRWGSRGIYEQYF.

The chain joins TRBV6-5 to TRBJ2-3; D is uncertain. CDR3 length: 14 residues. Trimming took off 4 bases at V and 2 bases at J, with 10 bases between the two ends. Germline CDR1 reads MNHEY; CDR2 reads SVGAGI. CDR3 sequence: CASSFSSDTDTQYF. The CDR3 bases are TGTGCCAGCAGTTTTTCGAGCGACACAGATACGCAGTATTTT.

The gene calls are TRBV28 and TRBJ2-6, with TRBD1 identical over 7 bases. The J segment lost 0 bases and the V segment lost 7 bases, leaving 15 bases of the junction unmatched. This CDR3 region has 19 residues. From germline, CDR1 is MDHEN and CDR2 SYDVKM. The CDR3 here is CASIKDRVRFGSGANVLTF. The CDR3 DNA reads as TGTGCCAGCATCAAAGACAGGGTCCGCTTTGGCTCTGGGGCCAACGTCCTGACTTTC.

V is TRBV5-1 and J is TRBJ1-1, with 9 bases aligning to TRBD1. Germline CDR1 reads SGHRS; CDR2 reads YFSETQ. J gave up 0 bases and V 8 bases, and 5 bases lay outside the gene matches. This CDR3 is 14 amino acids long. CDR3 protein: CASAQGAMNTEAFF. Here the CDR3 DNA reads TGCGCCAGTGCACAGGGGGCGATGAACACTGAAGCTTTCTTT.

J is TRBJ1-2 and V is TRBV18; D remains unclear. The CDR3 has 15 residues. Between the trimmed V and J ends, which lost 6 bases and 0 bases, there was a span of 14 bases. Germline loops: CDR1 KGHSH, CDR2 LQKENI. CDR3 coding DNA: TGTGCCAGCTCTCCCTTTGAGGGTGCTAACTATGGCTACACCTTC. It encodes CASSPFEGANYGYTF. The variable domain in full, completed from reference TRBV18 and TRBJ1-2, reads NAGVMQNPRHLVRRRGQEARLRCSPMKGHSHVYWYRQLPEEGLKFMVYLQKENIIDESGMPKERFSAEFPKEGPSILRIQQVVRGDSAAYFCASSPFEGANYGYTFGSGTRLTVV.

This clone was counted between two and nine times. The chain employs TRBV7-8 and TRBJ2-7; 7 positions agree with TRBD1. Trimming cost V 5 bases and J 4 bases; bases outside gene matches: 5. CDR1 is SGHVS and CDR2 is FQNEAQ in the germline V gene. This CDR3 is 13 amino acids long. The CDR3 sequence: CASSPNRGYEQYF. The CDR3 DNA follows: TGTGCCAGCAGCCCTAACAGGGGTTACGAGCAGTACTTC. Based on the CDR3 plus reference TRBV7-8 and TRBJ2-7, the full variable domain is GAGVSQSPRYKVAKRGQDVALRCDPISGHVSLFWYQQALGQGPEFLTYFQNEAQLDKSGLPSDRFFAERPEGSVSTLKIQRTQQEDSAVYLCASSPNRGYEQYFGPGTRLTVT.

This clone was observed a few times. J is TRBJ2-1 and V is TRBV6-4, with D unclear. The CDR3 length is 14 residues. V was shortened by 5 bases and J by 0 bases, with 8 bases between the two germline ends. Germline CDR1 reads MRHNA; CDR2 reads SNTAGT. CDR3 DNA: TGTGCCAGCAGTAGGTCTAGCTCCTACAATGAGCAGTTCTTC. Amino acids: CASSRSSSYNEQFF.

This clone appeared a single time. The chain couples TRBV28 to TRBJ2-4, with 8 positions matching TRBD1. Germline V CDR1 and CDR2: MDHEN, SYDVKM. CDR3 length: 16 amino acids. The J segment lost 1 base and the V segment lost 6 bases, leaving 8 bases of the junction unmatched. The DNA of the CDR3 is TGTGCCAGCAGCCGACAGGGGACGTCCGCCAAAAACATTCAGTACTTC. Protein sequence: CASSRQGTSAKNIQYF. The complete variable domain, with remaining parts taken from reference TRBV28 and TRBJ2-4, reads DVKVTQSSRYLVKRTGEKVFLECVQDMDHENMFWYRQDPGLGLRLIYFSYDVKMKEKGDIPEGYSVSREKKERFSLILESASTNQTSMYLCASSRQGTSAKNIQYFGAGTRLSVL.

The chain couples TRBV4-3 to TRBJ1-2; D possibly corresponds to TRBD1 (6 bases). Germline V gene sequence: CDR1 LGHNA, CDR2 YSLEER. The CDR3 extends over 16 amino acids. The ends were cut back, 3 bases at V and 4 bases at J, with 18 bases in the middle. The CDR3 is CASSHARTGTLYGYTF. The DNA of the CDR3 is TGCGCCAGCAGCCATGCCCGAACCGGGACACTCTATGGCTACACCTTC.

The chain uses TRBV10-3 and TRBJ2-1; 14 nucleotides align to TRBD2. From germline, CDR1 is ENHRY and CDR2 SYGVKD. Trimming removed 4 bases from V and 7 bases from J; junction bases left unmatched: 0. This CDR3 is 14 amino acids long. The CDR3 DNA is TGTGCCATCAGTGGACTAGCGGGGGGGAATGAGCAGTTCTTC. Its protein is CAISGLAGGNEQFF.

This chain joins TRBV27 and TRBJ2-3; D might be TRBD1 (6 bases). The CDR3 contains 13 residues. CDR1 and CDR2 from the germline V gene are MNHEY and SMNVEV (reference sequence). The V end lost 8 bases, the J end lost 3 bases, and 12 bases lay between the germline ends. In DNA, the CDR3 is TGTGCCAGCGGTAGACAGGTTACAGATACGCAGTATTTT. Protein: CASGRQVTDTQYF.

The rearrangement uses TRBV7-2 and TRBJ2-1; D not certain. V lost 3 bases, J lost 9 bases, and 12 bases lay in between. CDR1 and CDR2 (germline): SGHTA, FQGNSA. The CDR3 covers 13 residues. The CDR3 sequence: CASSLRSATEQFF. CDR3 DNA: TGTGCCAGCAGCTTGAGATCAGCCACTGAGCAGTTCTTC.

The chain combines TRBV6-2 or TRBV6-3 with TRBJ1-1; possible D gene TRBD1, 5 bases. Germline CDR1 reads MNHEY; CDR2 reads SVGEGT. Trimming took off 2 bases at V and 3 bases at J, with 19 bases between the two ends. The CDR3 is 17 amino acids. CDR3 loop: CASSYVRVYSRDTEAFF. CDR3 nucleotide sequence: TGTGCCAGCAGTTACGTCAGGGTCTACAGTAGGGACACTGAAGCTTTCTTT.

This clone has just one count. V is TRBV10-1 and J is TRBJ2-2; no definite D call. This CDR3 region has 13 residues. V was cut by 7 bases and J by 5 bases, with 11 bases left in between. Germline CDR1 and CDR2: WNHNN and SYGVQD (reference sequence). The CDR3 reads CASTPDPTGELFF. In nucleotides, the CDR3 is TGCGCCAGCACCCCGGACCCGACCGGGGAGCTGTTTTTT.

The chain joins TRBV6-2 or TRBV6-3 to TRBJ1-1; TRBD1 might be the D (5 bases). Per germline, CDR1 MNHEY and CDR2 SVGEGT. The length of the CDR3 is 14 residues. Trimming pared 5 bases from V and 6 bases from J, leaving 16 bases between. The CDR3 bases are TGTGCCAGCAGTCCCCCCGACTGGGGGGCTGAAGCTTTCTTT. Protein sequence: CASSPPDWGAEAFF.